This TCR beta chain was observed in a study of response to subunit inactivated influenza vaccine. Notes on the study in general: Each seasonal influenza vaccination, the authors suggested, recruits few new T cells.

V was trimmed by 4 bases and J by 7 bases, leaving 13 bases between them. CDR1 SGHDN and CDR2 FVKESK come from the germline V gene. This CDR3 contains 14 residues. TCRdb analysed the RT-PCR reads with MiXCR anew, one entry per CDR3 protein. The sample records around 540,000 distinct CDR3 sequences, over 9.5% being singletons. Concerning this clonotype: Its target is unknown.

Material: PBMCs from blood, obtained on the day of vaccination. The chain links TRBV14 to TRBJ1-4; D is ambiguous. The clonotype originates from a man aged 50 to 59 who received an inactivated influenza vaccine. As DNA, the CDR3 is TGTGCCAGCAGCCCCCGGGCGACGAGTGAAAAACTGTTTTTT. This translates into CASSPRATSEKLFF. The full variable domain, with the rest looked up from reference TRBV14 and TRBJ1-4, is EAGVTQFPSHSVIEKGQTVTLRCDPISGHDNLYWYRRVMGKEIKFLLHFVKESKQDESGMPNNRFLAERTGGTYSTLKVQPAELEDSGVYFCASSPRATSEKLFFGSGTQLSVL.